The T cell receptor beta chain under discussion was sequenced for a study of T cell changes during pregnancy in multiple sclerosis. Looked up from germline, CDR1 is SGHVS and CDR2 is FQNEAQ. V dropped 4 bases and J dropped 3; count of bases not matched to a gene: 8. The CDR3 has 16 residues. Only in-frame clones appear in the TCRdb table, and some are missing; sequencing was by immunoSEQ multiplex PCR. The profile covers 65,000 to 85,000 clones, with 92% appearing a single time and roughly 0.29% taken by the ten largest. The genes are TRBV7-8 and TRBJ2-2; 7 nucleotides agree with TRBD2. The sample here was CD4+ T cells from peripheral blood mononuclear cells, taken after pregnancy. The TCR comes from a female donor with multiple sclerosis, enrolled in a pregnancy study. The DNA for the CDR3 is TGTGCCAGCAGCTGGGAGACTAGCTGGGACACCGGGGAGCTGTTTTTT. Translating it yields CASSWETSWDTGELFF. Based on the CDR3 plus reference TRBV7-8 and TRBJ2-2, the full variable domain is GAGVSQSPRYKVAKRGQDVALRCDPISGHVSLFWYQQALGQGPEFLTYFQNEAQLDKSGLPSDRFFAERPEGSVSTLKIQRTQQEDSAVYLCASSWETSWDTGELFFGEGSRLTVL.